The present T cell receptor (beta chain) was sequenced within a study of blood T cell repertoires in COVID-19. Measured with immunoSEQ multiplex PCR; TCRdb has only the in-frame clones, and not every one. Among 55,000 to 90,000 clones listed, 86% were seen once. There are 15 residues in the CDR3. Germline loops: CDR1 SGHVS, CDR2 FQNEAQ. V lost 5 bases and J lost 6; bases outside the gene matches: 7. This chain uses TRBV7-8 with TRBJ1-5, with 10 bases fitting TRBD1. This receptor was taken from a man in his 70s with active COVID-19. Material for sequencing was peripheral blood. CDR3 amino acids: CASSPDRGSGQPQHF. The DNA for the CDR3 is TGTGCCAGCAGCCCGGACAGGGGGTCGGGTCAGCCCCAGCATTTT.